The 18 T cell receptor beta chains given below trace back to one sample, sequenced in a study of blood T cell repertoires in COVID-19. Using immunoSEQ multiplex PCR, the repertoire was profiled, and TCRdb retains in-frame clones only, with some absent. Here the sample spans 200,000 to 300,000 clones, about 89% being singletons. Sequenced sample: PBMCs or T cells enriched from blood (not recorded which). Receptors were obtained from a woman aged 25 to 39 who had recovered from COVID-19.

This CDR3 is CASSQVDGRAEAFF. The CDR3 nucleotides read TGTGCCAGCAGCCAAGTTGATGGCAGGGCTGAAGCTTTCTTT. V and J are TRBV14 and TRBJ1-1, with a possible D match to TRBD1 (5 bases). This CDR3 spans 14 amino acids. Germline lookup yields CDR1 SGHDN and CDR2 FVKESK. V was clipped by 1 base and J by 6 bases, with 12 bases between them.

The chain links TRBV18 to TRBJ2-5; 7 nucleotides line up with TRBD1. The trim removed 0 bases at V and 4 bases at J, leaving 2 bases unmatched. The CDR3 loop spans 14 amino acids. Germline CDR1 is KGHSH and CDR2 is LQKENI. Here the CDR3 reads CASSPPGGRETQYF. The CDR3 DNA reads TGTGCCAGCTCACCACCAGGGGGCCGAGAGACCCAGTACTTC.

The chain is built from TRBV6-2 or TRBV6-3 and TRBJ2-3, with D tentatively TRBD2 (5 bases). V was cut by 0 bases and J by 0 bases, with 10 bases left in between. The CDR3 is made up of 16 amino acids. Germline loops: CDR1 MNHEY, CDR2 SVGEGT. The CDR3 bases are TGTGCCAGCAGTTACTCCCCGTGGACTAGCACAGATACGCAGTATTTT. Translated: CASSYSPWTSTDTQYF.

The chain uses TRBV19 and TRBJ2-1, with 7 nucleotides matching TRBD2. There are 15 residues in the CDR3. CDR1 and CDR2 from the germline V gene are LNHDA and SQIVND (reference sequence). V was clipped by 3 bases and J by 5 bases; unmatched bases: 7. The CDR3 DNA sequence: TGTGCCAGTAGTATTGGGCTAGCGGTGAACAATGAGCAGTTCTTC. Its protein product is CASSIGLAVNNEQFF.

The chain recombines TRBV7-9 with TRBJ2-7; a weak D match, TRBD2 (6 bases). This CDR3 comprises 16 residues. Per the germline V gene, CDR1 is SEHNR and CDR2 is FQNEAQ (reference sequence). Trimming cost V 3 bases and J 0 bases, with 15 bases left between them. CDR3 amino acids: CASSLSTGLSSYEQYF. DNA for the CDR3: TGTGCCAGCAGCTTGTCAACGGGACTCAGCTCCTACGAGCAGTACTTC.

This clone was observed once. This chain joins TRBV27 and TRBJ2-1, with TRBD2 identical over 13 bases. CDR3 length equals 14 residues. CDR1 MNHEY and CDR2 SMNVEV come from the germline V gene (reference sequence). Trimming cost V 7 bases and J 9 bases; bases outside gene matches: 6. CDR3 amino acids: CASTWTSGRGEQFF. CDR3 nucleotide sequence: TGTGCCAGCACATGGACTAGCGGGAGAGGTGAGCAGTTCTTC.

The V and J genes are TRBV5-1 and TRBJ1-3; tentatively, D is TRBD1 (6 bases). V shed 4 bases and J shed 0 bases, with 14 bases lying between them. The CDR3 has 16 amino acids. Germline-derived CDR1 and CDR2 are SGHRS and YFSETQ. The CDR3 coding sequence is TGCGCCAGCAGCATACAGGGAACTACCTCTGGAAACACCATATATTTT. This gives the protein CASSIQGTTSGNTIYF.

DNA for the CDR3: TGTGCCAGCAGCAAAGGTCGGAGACGAGCCGGGGAGCTGTTTTTT. Protein: CASSKGRRRAGELFF. This rearrangement joins TRBV21-1 to TRBJ2-2; the table's D gene call, TRBD2, was not cross checked with the DNA. TRBV21-1 is shown as a pseudogene. The CDR3 extends over 15 amino acids.

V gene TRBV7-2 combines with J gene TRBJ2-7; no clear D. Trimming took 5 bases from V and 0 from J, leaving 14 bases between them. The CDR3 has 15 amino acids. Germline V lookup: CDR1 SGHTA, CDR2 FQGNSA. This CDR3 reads CASSPTRRRSYEQYF. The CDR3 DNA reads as TGTGCCAGCAGCCCGACCCGGCGGCGCTCCTACGAGCAGTACTTC.

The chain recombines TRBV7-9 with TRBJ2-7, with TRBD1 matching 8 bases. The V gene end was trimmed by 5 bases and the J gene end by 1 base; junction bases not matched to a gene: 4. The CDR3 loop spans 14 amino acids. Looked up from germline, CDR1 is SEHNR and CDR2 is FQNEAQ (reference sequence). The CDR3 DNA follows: TGTGCCAGCAGCACGGACAGGGAGTCCTACGAGCAGTACTTC. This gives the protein CASSTDRESYEQYF. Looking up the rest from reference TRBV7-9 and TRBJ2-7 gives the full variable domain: DTGVSQNPRHKITKRGQNVTFRCDPISEHNRLYWYRQTLGQGPEFLTYFQNEAQLEKSRLLSDRFSAERPKGSFSTLEIQRTEQGDSAMYLCASSTDRESYEQYFGPGTRLTVT.

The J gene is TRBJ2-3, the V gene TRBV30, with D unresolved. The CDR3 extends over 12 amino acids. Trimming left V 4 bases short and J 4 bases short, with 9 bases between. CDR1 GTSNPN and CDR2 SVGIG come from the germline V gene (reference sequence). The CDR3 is CAWNPGSDTQYF. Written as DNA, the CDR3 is TGTGCCTGGAACCCCGGTTCAGATACGCAGTATTTT.

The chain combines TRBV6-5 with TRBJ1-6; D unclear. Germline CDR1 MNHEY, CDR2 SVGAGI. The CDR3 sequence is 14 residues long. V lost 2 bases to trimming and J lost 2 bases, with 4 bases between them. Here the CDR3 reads CASSYQTYNSPLHF. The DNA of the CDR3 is TGTGCCAGCAGTTACCAGACCTATAATTCACCCCTCCACTTT.

CDR3 DNA sequence: TGTGCCAGCAGCTACACAGGGGGCGGTGGCTACACCTTC. Translated: CASSYTGGGGYTF. The V and J genes are TRBV7-3 and TRBJ1-2; 9 bases align to TRBD1. CDR3 size: 13 residues. Per germline, CDR1 SGHTA and CDR2 FQGTGA. V dropped 4 bases and J dropped 7; count of bases not matched to a gene: 4.

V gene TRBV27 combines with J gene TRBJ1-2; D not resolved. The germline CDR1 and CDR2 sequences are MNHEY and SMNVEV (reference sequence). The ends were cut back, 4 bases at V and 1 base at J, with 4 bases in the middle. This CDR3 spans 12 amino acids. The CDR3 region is CASSYRNYGYTF. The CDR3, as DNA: TGTGCCAGCAGTTATCGTAACTATGGCTACACCTTC.

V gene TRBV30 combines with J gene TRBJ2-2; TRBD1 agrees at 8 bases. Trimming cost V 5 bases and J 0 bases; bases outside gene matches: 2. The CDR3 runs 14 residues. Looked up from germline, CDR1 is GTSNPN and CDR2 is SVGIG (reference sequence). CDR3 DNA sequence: TGTGCCTGGGCACAGGGGGCGAACACCGGGGAGCTGTTTTTT. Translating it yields CAWAQGANTGELFF.

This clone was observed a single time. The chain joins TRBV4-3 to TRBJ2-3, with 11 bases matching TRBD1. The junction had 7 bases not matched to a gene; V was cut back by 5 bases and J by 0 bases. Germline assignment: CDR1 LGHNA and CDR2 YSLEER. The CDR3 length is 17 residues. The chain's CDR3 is CASSTGTGGSSTDTQYF. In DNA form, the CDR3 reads TGCGCCAGCAGCACCGGGACAGGGGGATCTAGCACAGATACGCAGTATTTT.

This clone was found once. The CDR3 nucleotides are TGTGCCAGCAGCCAGCGGGACGGAGGGGGGGAGCTGTTTTTT. Its translation: CASSQRDGGGELFF. The rearrangement joins TRBV5-4 to TRBJ2-2; 7 bases line up with TRBD2. Trimming removed 4 bases from V and 8 bases from J; junction bases left unmatched: 8. Germline CDR1 and CDR2: SGHNT and YYREEE (reference sequence). CDR3 length equals 14 residues.

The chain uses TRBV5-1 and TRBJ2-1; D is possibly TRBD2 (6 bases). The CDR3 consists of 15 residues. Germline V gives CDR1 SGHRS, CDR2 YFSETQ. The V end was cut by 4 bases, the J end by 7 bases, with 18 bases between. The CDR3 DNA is TGCGCCAGCAGCGCCTCGGGACTGGCCGATAATGAGCAGTTCTTC. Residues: CASSASGLADNEQFF.